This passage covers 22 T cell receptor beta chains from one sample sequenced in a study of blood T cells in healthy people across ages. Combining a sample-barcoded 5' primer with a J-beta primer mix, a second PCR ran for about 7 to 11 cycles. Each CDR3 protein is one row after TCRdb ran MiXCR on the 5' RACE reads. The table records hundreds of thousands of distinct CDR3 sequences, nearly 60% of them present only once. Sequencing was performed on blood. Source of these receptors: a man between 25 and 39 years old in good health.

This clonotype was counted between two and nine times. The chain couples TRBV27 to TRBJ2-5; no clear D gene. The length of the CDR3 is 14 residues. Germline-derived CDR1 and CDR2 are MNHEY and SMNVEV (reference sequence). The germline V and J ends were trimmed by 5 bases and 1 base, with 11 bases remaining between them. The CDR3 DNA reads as TGTGCCAGCAGTAAGGGATACCTCCAAGAGACCCAGTACTTC. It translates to CASSKGYLQETQYF.

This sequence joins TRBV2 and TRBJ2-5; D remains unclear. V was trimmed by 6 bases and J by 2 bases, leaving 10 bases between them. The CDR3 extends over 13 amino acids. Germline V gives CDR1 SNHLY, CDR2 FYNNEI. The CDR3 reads CASRLREQETQYF. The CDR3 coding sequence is TGTGCCAGCAGACTTCGAGAACAAGAGACCCAGTACTTC.

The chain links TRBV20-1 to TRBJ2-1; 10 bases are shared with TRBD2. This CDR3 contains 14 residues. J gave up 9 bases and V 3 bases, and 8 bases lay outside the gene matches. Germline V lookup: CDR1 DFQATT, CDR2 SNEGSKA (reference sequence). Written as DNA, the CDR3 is TGCAGTGCTAGGCTAGCGGGAGAATCGGGTGAGCAGTTCTTC. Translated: CSARLAGESGEQFF.

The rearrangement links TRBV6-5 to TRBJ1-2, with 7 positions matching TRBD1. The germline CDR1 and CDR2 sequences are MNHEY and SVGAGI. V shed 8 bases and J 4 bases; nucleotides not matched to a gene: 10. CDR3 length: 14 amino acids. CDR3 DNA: TGTGCCAGCGGACTAACAGGGGAAGGCTATGGCTACACCTTC. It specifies CASGLTGEGYGYTF.

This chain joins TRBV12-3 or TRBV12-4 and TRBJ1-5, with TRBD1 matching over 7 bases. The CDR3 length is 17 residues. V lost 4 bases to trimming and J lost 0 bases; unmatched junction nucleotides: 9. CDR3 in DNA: TGTGCCAGCAGTTCTGGGGGGGGGGACAGTAGCAATCAGCCCCAGCATTTT. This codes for CASSSGGGDSSNQPQHF.

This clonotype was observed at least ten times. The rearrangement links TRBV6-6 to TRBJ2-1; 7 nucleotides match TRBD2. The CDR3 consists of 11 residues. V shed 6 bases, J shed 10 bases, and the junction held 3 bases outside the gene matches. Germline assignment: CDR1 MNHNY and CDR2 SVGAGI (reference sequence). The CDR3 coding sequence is TGTGCCAGCAGCCGGACTAGAGAGCAGTTCTTC. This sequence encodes CASSRTREQFF.

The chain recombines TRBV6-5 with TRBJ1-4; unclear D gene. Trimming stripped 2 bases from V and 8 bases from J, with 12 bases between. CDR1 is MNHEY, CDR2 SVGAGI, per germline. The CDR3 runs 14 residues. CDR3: CASSYRRDGEKLFF. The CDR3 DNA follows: TGTGCCAGCAGTTACCGACGGGATGGGGAAAAACTGTTTTTT.

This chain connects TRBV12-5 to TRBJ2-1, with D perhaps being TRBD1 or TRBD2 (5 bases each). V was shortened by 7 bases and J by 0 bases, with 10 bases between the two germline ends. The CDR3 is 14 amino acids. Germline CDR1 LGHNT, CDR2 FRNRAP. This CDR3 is CASARDLSYNEQFF. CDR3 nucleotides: TGTGCTAGTGCCAGGGACCTCTCCTACAATGAGCAGTTCTTC.

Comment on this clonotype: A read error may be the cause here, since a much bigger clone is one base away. The chain's CDR3 is CASSLDQGGYNAPLHF. The CDR3 coding sequence is TGTGCCAGCAGCCTCGATCAAGGAGGGTATAATGCACCCCTCCACTTT. This sequence joins TRBV7-2 and TRBJ1-6, with D unclear. CDR1 is SGHTA, CDR2 FQGNSA, per germline. This CDR3 has 16 amino acids.

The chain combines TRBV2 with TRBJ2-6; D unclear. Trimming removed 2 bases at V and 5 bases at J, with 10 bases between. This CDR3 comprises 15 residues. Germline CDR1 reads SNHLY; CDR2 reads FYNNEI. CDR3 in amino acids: CASSESIQRANVLTF. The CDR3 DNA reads TGTGCCAGCAGTGAATCCATTCAGCGGGCCAACGTCCTGACTTTC.

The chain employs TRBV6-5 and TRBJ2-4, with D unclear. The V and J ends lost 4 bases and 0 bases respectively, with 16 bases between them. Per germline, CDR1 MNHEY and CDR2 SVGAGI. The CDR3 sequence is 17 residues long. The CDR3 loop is CASSFPLHLIAKNIQYF. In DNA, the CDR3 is TGTGCCAGCAGTTTTCCTTTACACTTGATAGCCAAAAACATTCAGTACTTC.

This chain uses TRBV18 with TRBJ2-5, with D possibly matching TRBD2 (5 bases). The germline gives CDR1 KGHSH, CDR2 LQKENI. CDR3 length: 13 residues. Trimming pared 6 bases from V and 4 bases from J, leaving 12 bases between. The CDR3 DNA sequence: TGTGCCAGCTCCCCCACCCTAGCAGAGACCCAGTACTTC. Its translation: CASSPTLAETQYF. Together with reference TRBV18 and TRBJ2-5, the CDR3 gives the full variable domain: NAGVMQNPRHLVRRRGQEARLRCSPMKGHSHVYWYRQLPEEGLKFMVYLQKENIIDESGMPKERFSAEFPKEGPSILRIQQVVRGDSAAYFCASSPTLAETQYFGPGTRLLVL.

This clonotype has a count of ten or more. The CDR3 loop is CASRPRDYYEQYF. The DNA of the CDR3 is TGTGCCAGCAGACCAAGGGATTACTACGAGCAGTACTTC. This sequence joins TRBV6-6 and TRBJ2-7; no definite D call. V was pared by 6 bases and J by 3 bases, with 12 bases between. Germline loops: CDR1 MNHNY, CDR2 SVGAGI (reference sequence). The CDR3 runs 13 residues.

CDR3 in amino acids: CASMAASRGGMHEQFF. The CDR3 DNA sequence: TGTGCCAGCATGGCAGCGTCACGCGGGGGGATGCATGAGCAGTTCTTC. The chain joins TRBV3-1 to TRBJ2-1; 8 bases align to TRBD2. Germline V gene data show CDR1 as LGHDT and CDR2 as YNNKEL (reference sequence). This CDR3 region has 16 residues. V lost 7 bases and J lost 8; bases outside the gene matches: 16.

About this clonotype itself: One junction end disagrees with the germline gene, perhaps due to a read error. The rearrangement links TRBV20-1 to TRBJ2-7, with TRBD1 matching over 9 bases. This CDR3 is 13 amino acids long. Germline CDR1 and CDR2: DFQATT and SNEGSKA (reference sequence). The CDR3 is CSAHRDRAYEQYF. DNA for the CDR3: TGCAGTGCGCACCGGGACAGGGCCTACGAACAGTACTTC.

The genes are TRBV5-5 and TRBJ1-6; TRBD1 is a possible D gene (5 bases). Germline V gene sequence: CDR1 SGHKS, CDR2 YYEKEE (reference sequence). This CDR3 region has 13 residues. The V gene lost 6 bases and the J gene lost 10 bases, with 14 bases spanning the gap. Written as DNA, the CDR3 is TGTGCCAGCACCAGGGATCGTGGGTCACCCCTCCACTTT. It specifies CASTRDRGSPLHF.

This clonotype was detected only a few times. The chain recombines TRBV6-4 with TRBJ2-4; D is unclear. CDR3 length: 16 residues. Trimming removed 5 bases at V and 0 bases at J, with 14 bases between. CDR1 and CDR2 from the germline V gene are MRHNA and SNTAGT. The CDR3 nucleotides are TGTGCCAGCAGTCCCCCGCGACCCAAAGCCAAAAACATTCAGTACTTC. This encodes CASSPPRPKAKNIQYF.

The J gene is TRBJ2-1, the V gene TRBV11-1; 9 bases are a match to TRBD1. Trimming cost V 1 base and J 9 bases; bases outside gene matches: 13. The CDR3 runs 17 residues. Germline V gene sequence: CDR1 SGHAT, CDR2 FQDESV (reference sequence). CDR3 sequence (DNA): TGTGCCAGCAGCTTAGAGAGGTCGGGACAGGGATTTTTTGAGCAGTTCTTC. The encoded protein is CASSLERSGQGFFEQFF.

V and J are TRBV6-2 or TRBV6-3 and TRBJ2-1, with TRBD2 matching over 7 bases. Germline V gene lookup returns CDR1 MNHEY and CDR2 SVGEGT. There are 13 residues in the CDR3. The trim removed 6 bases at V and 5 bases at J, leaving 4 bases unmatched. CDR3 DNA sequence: TGTGCCAGCAGAGGGACTACTCACAATGAGCAGTTCTTC. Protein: CASRGTTHNEQFF.

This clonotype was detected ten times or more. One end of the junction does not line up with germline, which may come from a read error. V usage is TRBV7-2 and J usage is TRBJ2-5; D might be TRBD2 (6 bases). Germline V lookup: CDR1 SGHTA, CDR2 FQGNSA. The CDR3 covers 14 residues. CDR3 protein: CASSLGGSQETQYF. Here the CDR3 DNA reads TGCGCCAGCAGCTTGGGGGGTTCCCAAGAGACCCAGTACTTC.

The CDR3 here is CASSTNRASQPQHF. The CDR3 region has the DNA TGTGCCAGCAGCACCAACAGGGCTAGTCAGCCCCAGCATTTT. The V and J genes are TRBV7-2 and TRBJ1-5; D perhaps matches TRBD1 (6 bases). There are 14 residues in the CDR3. Trimming took off 5 bases at V and 6 bases at J, with 14 bases between the two ends. Germline CDR1 and CDR2: SGHTA and FQGNSA.

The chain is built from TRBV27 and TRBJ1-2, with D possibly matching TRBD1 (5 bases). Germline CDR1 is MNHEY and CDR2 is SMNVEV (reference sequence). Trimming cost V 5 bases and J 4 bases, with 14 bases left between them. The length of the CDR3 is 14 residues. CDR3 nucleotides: TGTGCCAGCAGTCACCTAGCAGGGACCTATGGCTACACCTTC. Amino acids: CASSHLAGTYGYTF.